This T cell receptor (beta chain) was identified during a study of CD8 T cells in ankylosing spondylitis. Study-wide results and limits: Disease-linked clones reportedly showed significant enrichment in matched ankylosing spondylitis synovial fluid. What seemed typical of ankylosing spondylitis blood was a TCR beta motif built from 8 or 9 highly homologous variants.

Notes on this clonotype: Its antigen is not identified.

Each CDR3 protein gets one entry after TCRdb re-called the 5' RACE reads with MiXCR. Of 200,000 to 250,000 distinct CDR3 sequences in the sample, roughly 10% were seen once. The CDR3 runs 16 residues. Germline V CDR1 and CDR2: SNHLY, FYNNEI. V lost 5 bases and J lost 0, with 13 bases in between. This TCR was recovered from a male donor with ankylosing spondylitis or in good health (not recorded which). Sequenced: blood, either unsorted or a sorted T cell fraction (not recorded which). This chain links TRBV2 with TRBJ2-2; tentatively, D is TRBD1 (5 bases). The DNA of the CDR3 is TGTGCCAGCAGTCTCCGGAGACAGTCGAACACCGGGGAGCTGTTTTTT. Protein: CASSLRRQSNTGELFF.